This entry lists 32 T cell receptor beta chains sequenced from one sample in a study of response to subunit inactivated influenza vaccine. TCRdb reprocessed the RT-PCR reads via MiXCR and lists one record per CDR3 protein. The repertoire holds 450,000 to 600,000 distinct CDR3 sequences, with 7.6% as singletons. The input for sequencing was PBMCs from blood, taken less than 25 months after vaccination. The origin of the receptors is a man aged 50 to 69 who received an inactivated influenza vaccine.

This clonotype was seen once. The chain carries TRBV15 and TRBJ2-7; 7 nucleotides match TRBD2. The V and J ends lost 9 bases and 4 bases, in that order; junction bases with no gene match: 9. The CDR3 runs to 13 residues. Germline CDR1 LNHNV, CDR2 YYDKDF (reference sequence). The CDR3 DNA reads TGTGCCACTGGGAGGGGCAATGGGTACGAGCAGTACTTC. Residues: CATGRGNGYEQYF.

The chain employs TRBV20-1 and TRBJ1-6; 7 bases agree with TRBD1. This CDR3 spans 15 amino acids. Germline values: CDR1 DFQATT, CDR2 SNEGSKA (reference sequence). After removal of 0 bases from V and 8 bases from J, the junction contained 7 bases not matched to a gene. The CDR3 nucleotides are TGCAGTGCTAGAGATGTGGGCAGGGGGTATTCACCCCTCCACTTT. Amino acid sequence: CSARDVGRGYSPLHF.

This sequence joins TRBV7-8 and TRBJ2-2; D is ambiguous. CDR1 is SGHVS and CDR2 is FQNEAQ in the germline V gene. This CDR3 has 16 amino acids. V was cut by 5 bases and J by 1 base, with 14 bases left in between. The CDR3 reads CASSQTADWNTGELFF. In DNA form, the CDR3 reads TGTGCCAGCAGCCAAACGGCGGATTGGAACACCGGGGAGCTGTTTTTT.

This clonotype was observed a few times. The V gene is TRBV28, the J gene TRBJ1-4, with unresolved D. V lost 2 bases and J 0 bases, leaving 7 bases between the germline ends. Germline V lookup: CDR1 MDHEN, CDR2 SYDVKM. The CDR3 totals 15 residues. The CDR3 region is CASSLARATNEKLFF. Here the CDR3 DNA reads TGTGCCAGCAGTTTAGCGCGCGCAACTAATGAAAAACTGTTTTTT. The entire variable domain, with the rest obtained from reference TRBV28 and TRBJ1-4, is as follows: DVKVTQSSRYLVKRTGEKVFLECVQDMDHENMFWYRQDPGLGLRLIYFSYDVKMKEKGDIPEGYSVSREKKERFSLILESASTNQTSMYLCASSLARATNEKLFFGSGTQLSVL.

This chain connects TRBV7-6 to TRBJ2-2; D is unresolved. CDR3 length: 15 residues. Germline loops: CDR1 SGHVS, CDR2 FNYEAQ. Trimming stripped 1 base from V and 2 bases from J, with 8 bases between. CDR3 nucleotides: TGTGCCAGCAGCTTAGAGGGCCGAAACACCGGGGAGCTGTTTTTT. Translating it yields CASSLEGRNTGELFF.

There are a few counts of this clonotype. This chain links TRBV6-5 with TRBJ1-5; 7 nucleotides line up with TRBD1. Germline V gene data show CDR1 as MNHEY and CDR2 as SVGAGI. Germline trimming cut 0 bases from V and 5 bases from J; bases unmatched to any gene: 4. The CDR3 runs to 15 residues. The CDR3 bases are TGTGCCAGCAGTTACTCGGCACAGGGGTATCAGCCCCAGCATTTT. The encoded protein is CASSYSAQGYQPQHF.

CDR3 amino acids: CASSYSAGTDTQYF. The CDR3 DNA reads as TGTGCCAGCAGTTACTCGGCGGGAACAGATACGCAGTATTTT. The rearrangement joins TRBV6-2 or TRBV6-3 to TRBJ2-3; tentative D call: TRBD2 (6 bases). The V end was cut by 0 bases, the J end by 3 bases, with 7 bases between. CDR1 and CDR2 (germline): MNHEY, SVGEGT. The CDR3 is made up of 14 amino acids.

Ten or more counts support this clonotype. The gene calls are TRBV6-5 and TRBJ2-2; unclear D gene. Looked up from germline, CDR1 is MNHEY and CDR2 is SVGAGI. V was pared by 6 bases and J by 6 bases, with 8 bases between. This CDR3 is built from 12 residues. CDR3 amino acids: CASSPASGELFF. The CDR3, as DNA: TGTGCCAGCAGCCCCGCTTCCGGGGAGCTGTTTTTT.

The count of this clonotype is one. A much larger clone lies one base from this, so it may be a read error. The CDR3 nucleotides are TGTGCCAGCAGGCCCTCCGGGGGTAGAGAGACCCGGTACTTC. It yields the protein CASRPSGGRETRYF. This chain connects TRBV6-1 to TRBJ2-5, with D possibly matching TRBD2 (6 bases). Per germline, CDR1 MNHNS and CDR2 SASEGT. The CDR3 covers 14 residues.

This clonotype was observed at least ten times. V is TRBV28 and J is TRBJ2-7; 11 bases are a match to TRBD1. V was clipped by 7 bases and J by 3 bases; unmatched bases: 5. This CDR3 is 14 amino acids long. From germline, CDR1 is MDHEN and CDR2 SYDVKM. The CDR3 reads CASTGTGGSYEQYF. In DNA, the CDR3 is TGTGCCAGCACCGGGACAGGGGGTAGCTACGAGCAGTACTTC.

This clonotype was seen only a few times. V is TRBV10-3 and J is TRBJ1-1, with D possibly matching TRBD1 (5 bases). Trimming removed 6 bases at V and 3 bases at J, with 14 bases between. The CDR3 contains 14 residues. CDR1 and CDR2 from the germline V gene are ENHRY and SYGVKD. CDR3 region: CAIRTGQEDTEAFF. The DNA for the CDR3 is TGTGCCATCAGGACGGGGCAAGAAGACACTGAAGCTTTCTTT.

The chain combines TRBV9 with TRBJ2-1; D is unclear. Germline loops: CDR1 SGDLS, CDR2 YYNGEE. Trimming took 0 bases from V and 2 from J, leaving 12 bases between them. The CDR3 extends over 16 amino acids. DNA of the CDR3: TGTGCCAGCAGCGTAGAGAGCCAGCTACCCTACAATGAGCAGTTCTTC. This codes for CASSVESQLPYNEQFF.

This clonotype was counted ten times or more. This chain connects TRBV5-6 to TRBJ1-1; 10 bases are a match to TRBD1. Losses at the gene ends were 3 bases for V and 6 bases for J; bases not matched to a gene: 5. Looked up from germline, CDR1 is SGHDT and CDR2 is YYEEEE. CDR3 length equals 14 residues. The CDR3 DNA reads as TGTGCCAGCAGCTGGGGGACAGGGGAAGCTGAAGCTTTCTTT. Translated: CASSWGTGEAEAFF.

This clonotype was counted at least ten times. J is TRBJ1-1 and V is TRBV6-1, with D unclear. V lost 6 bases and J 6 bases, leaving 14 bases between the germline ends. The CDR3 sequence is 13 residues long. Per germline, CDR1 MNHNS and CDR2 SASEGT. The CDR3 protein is CASRSPKAPEAFF. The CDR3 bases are TGTGCCAGCAGATCCCCAAAGGCTCCTGAAGCTTTCTTT.

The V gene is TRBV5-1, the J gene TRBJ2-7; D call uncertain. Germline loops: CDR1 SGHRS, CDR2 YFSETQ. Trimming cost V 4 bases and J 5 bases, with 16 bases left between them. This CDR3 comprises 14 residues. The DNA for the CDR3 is TGCGCCAGCAGCGAGAGTTTGGGGTCCAACGAGCAGTACTTC. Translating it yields CASSESLGSNEQYF.

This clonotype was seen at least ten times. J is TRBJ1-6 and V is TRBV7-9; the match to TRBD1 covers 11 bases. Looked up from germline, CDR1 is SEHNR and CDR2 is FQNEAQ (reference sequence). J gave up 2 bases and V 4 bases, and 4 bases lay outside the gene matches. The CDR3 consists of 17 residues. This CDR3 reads CASSSGQGGAYNSPLHF. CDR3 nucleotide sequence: TGTGCCAGCAGCTCGGGACAGGGGGGTGCCTATAATTCACCCCTCCACTTT.

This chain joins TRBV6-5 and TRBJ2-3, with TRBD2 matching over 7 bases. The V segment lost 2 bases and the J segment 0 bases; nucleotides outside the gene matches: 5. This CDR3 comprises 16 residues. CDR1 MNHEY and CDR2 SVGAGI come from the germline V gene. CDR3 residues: CASSYQLASSTDTQYF. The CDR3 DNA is TGTGCCAGCAGTTACCAACTAGCGTCTAGCACAGATACGCAGTATTTT.

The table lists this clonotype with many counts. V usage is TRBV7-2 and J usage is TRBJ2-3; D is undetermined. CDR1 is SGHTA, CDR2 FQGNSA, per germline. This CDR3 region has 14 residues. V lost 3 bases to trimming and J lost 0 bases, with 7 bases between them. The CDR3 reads CASSFVASTDTQYF. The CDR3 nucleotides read TGTGCCAGCAGCTTCGTGGCCAGCACAGATACGCAGTATTTT.

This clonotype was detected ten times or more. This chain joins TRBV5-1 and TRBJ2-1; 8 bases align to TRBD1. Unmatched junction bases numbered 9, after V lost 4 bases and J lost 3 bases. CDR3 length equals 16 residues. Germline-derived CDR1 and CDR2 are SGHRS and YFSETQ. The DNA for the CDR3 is TGCGCCAGCAGCCCGGCGGACAGGGTTAACTACAATGAGCAGTTCTTC. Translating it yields CASSPADRVNYNEQFF. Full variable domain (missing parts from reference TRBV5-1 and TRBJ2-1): KAGVTQTPRYLIKTRGQQVTLSCSPISGHRSVSWYQQTPGQGLQFLFEYFSETQRNKGNFPGRFSGRQFSNSRSEMNVSTLELGDSALYLCASSPADRVNYNEQFFGPGTRLTVL.

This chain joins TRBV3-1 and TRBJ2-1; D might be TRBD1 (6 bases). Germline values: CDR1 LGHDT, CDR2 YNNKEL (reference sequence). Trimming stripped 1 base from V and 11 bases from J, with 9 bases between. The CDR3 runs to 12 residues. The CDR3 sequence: CASSQGDRKQFF. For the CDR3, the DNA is TGTGCCAGCAGCCAAGGAGACAGGAAGCAGTTCTTC.

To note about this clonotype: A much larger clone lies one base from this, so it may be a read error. The CDR3 DNA reads TGTGCCAGCGGCTACAGGGGTTTCAACACCGGGGAGCTGTTTTTT. Protein product: CASGYRGFNTGELFF. J is TRBJ2-2 and V is TRBV7-8; 7 nucleotides match TRBD1. The CDR3 covers 15 residues. Germline loops: CDR1 SGHVS, CDR2 FQNEAQ. The V segment lost 8 bases and the J segment 2 bases; nucleotides outside the gene matches: 8. Based on the CDR3 plus reference TRBV7-8 and TRBJ2-2, the full variable domain is GAGVSQSPRYKVAKRGQDVALRCDPISGHVSLFWYQQALGQGPEFLTYFQNEAQLDKSGLPSDRFFAERPEGSVSTLKIQRTQQEDSAVYLCASGYRGFNTGELFFGEGSRLTVL.

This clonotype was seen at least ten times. The CDR3 region has the DNA TGTGCCAGCAGCTTATCCGGACGGGAGACCCAGTACTTC. Translation gives CASSLSGRETQYF. V and J are TRBV7-2 and TRBJ2-5; D unclear. Looked up from germline, CDR1 is SGHTA and CDR2 is FQGNSA. Trimming cost V 2 bases and J 5 bases, with 9 bases left between them. The CDR3 consists of 13 residues.

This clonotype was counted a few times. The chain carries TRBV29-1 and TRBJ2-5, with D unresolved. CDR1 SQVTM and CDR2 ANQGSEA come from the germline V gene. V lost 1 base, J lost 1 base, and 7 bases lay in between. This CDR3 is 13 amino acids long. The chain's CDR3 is CSVEGQFQETQYF. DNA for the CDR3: TGCAGCGTTGAAGGGCAGTTCCAAGAGACCCAGTACTTC.

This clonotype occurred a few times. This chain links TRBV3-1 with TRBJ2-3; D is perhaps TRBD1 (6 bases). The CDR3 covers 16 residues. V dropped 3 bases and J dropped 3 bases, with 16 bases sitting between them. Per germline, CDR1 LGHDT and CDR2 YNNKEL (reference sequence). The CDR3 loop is CASSQEERQGTDTQYF. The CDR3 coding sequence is TGTGCCAGCAGCCAGGAGGAAAGGCAGGGGACAGATACGCAGTATTTT.

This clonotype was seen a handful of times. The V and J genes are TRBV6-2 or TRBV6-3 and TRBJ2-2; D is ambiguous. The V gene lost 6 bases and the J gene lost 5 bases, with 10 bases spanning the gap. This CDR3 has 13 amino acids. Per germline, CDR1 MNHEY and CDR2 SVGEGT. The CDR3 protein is CASSQTRTGELFF. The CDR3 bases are TGTGCCAGCAGCCAAACGAGGACCGGGGAGCTGTTTTTT.

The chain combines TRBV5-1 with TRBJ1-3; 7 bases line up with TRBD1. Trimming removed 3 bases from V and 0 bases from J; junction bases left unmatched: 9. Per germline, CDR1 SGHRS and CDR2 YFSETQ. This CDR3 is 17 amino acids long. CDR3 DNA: TGCGCCAGCAGCTCCCAGGGGGGGAGTCTCTCTGGAAACACCATATATTTT. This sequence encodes CASSSQGGSLSGNTIYF.

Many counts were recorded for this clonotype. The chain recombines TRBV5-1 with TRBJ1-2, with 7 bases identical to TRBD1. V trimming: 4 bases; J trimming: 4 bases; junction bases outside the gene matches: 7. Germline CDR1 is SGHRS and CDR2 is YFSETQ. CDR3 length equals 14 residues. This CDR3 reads CASSPGTAGYGYTF. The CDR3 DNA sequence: TGCGCCAGCAGCCCCGGGACAGCCGGCTATGGCTACACCTTC.

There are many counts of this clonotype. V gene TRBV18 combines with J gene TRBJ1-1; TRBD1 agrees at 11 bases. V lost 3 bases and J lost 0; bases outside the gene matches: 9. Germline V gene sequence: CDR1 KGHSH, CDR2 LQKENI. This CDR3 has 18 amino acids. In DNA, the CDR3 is TGTGCCAGCTCACCCCCTCTGGGACAGGGGGGGATGAACACTGAAGCTTTCTTT. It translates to CASSPPLGQGGMNTEAFF. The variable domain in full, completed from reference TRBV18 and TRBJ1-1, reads NAGVMQNPRHLVRRRGQEARLRCSPMKGHSHVYWYRQLPEEGLKFMVYLQKENIIDESGMPKERFSAEFPKEGPSILRIQQVVRGDSAAYFCASSPPLGQGGMNTEAFFGQGTRLTVV.

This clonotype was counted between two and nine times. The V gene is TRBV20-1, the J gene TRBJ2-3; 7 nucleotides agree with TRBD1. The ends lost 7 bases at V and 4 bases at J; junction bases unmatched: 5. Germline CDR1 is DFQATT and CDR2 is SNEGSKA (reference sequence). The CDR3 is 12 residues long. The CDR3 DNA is TGCAGTGTCGCACAGGGGCCAGATACGCAGTATTTT. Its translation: CSVAQGPDTQYF.

CDR3 nucleotides: TGTGCCAGCAGCTTATCCCTAGCGGGACCCTCCTACGAGCAGTACTTC. Its translation is CASSLSLAGPSYEQYF. The J gene is TRBJ2-7, the V gene TRBV7-9, with TRBD2 matching over 9 bases. The germline gives CDR1 SEHNR, CDR2 FQNEAQ (reference sequence). The junction had 5 bases not matched to a gene; V was cut back by 2 bases and J by 0 bases. This CDR3 comprises 16 residues.

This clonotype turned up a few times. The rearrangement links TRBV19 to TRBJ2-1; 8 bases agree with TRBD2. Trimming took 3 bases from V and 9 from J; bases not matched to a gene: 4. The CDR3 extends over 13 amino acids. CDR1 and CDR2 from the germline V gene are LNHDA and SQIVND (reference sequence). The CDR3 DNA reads TGTGCCAGTAGTATCACTAGCGGAGGTGAGCAGTTCTTC. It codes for CASSITSGGEQFF.

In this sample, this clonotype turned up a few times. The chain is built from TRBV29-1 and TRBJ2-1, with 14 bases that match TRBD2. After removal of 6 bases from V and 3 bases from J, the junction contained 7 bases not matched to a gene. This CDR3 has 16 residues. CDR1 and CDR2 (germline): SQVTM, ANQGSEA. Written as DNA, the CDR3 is TGCAGCGTGACCGGGACTAGCGGGAGAATCTACAATGAGCAGTTCTTC. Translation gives CSVTGTSGRIYNEQFF.